The 16 T cell receptor beta chains presented below share a single source sample, sequenced in a study of shared T cell receptors in the human thymus (dated by TCRdb to the early 2020s). The library was produced with the immunoSEQ multiplex PCR assay. This is the immuneACCESS table as TCRdb keeps it, with only in-frame sequences that have V and J called. A part of the clones is gone; compared with another copy, unresolved V genes explain less than half, and the rest is unexplained. This sample holds hundreds of thousands of clones; about 89% were observed only once. Under 0.01% of the sample lies in the top ten. These data were also reused for a study on human thymus T cells.

Material for sequencing was thymocytes. The receptors originated from a boy in the first two years of life with a congenital heart defect. Donor details come from another sample of the same person, matched by shared clones.

The chain couples TRBV9 to TRBJ2-1; the match to TRBD2 covers 10 bases. V was pared by 4 bases and J by 0 bases, with 7 bases of the junction left unmatched. CDR1 and CDR2 from the germline V gene are SGDLS and YYNGEE. The CDR3 loop spans 17 amino acids. The CDR3 DNA reads as TGTGCCAGCAGCTTAGGGACTAGCGAGAGCTCCTACAATGAGCAGTTCTTC. Amino acid sequence: CASSLGTSESSYNEQFF.

The V gene is TRBV10-3, the J gene TRBJ2-2; 9 nucleotides line up with TRBD1. CDR3 length: 16 residues. V was clipped by 0 bases and J by 5 bases; unmatched bases: 4. CDR1 is ENHRY, CDR2 SYGVKD, per germline. The CDR3 loop is CAISESRDRVTGELFF. For the CDR3, the DNA is TGTGCCATCAGTGAGTCCCGGGACAGGGTGACCGGGGAGCTGTTTTTT.

This clone has a handful of counts. This rearrangement joins TRBV15 to TRBJ1-6; tentative D call: TRBD1 (5 bases). This CDR3 contains 15 residues. Germline V gene data show CDR1 as LNHNV and CDR2 as YYDKDF (reference sequence). The ends were cut back, 2 bases at V and 6 bases at J, with 11 bases in the middle. CDR3 nucleotides: TGTGCCACCAGCAGAATTGGAGGGGTTAATTCACCCCTCCACTTT. It is translated as CATSRIGGVNSPLHF.

This clone has a single count. DNA of the CDR3: TGCGCCAGCAGCCAATTCACTAGCGGGAGATATACCGGGGAGCTGTTTTTT. Translation: CASSQFTSGRYTGELFF. The chain links TRBV4-3 to TRBJ2-2; 11 bases line up with TRBD2. V lost 2 bases, J lost 5 bases, and 7 bases stayed unmatched. CDR1 and CDR2 from the germline V gene are LGHNA and YSLEER. The CDR3 covers 17 residues.

J is TRBJ2-1 and V is TRBV4-1; D is possibly TRBD2 (5 bases). CDR1 and CDR2 from the germline V gene are MGHRA and YSYEKL. Trimming shortened V by 0 bases and J by 6 bases, and 15 bases separated the two germline ends. The CDR3 loop spans 16 amino acids. CDR3 protein: CASSQDTRGGSNEQFF. The CDR3 bases are TGCGCCAGCAGCCAAGATACTCGGGGTGGAAGCAATGAGCAGTTCTTC.

In this sample, this clone turned up a few times. The same CDR3 arises from other DNA sequences in this sample as well. The V call is TRBV21-1, the J call TRBJ2-5; the table's D gene call, TRBD2, was not cross checked with the DNA. TRBV21-1 is a pseudogene locus. The CDR3 spans 15 residues. The CDR3 spells CATTTSGGAGETQYF. DNA for the CDR3: TGTGCCACCACAACTAGCGGGGGGGCCGGGGAGACCCAGTACTTC.

The chain recombines TRBV7-9 with TRBJ1-5, with 9 bases matching TRBD1. Unmatched junction bases numbered 0, after V lost 8 bases and J lost 4 bases. The germline V gene has CDR1 SEHNR and CDR2 FQNEAQ (reference sequence). CDR3 length equals 12 residues. The CDR3 DNA is TGTGCCAGCGGACAGGGGAATCAGCCCCAGCATTTT. Translated, it gives CASGQGNQPQHF.

This chain connects TRBV4-3 to TRBJ1-6, with D maybe TRBD1 (6 bases). Looked up from germline, CDR1 is LGHNA and CDR2 is YSLEER. This CDR3 is built from 15 residues. With 1 base removed from V and 6 bases from J, the gap between germline ends came to 10 bases. This CDR3 reads CASSQVARGNSPLHF. As DNA, the CDR3 is TGCGCCAGCAGCCAAGTTGCCAGGGGTAATTCACCCCTCCACTTT.

The chain recombines TRBV7-9 with TRBJ2-1, with TRBD2 matching over 9 bases. Germline V gives CDR1 SEHNR, CDR2 FQNEAQ (reference sequence). This CDR3 spans 18 amino acids. With V trimmed by 3 bases and J by 3 bases, 12 bases remained unmatched. DNA for the CDR3: TGTGCCAGCAGCTTCGACATCTCTGGCGGGAGGGTCTACAATGAGCAGTTCTTC. Translation gives CASSFDISGGRVYNEQFF.

The rearrangement links TRBV7-9 to TRBJ2-7; D gene unclear. The CDR3 consists of 13 residues. Germline V gene lookup returns CDR1 SEHNR and CDR2 FQNEAQ (reference sequence). V was pared by 3 bases and J by 3 bases, with 9 bases between. The CDR3 loop is CASSLVNSYEQYF. CDR3 DNA sequence: TGTGCCAGCAGCTTGGTTAACAGCTACGAGCAGTACTTC.

The chain is built from TRBV27 and TRBJ1-5, with 9 bases matching TRBD1. CDR1 MNHEY and CDR2 SMNVEV come from the germline V gene (reference sequence). Trimming removed 5 bases from V and 5 bases from J; junction bases left unmatched: 28. This CDR3 has 22 residues. This chain's CDR3 is CASSALDRGQVSASSAHQPQHF. Written as DNA, the CDR3 is TGTGCCAGCAGTGCACTGGACAGGGGACAGGTTTCGGCTTCGTCCGCCCATCAGCCCCAGCATTTT.

About this clone itself: One end of the junction varies from germline; a read error may be responsible. The CDR3 DNA is TGTGCCAGCAGCACACCGGACAGGGGACACCGTCATTTT. This codes for CASSTPDRGHRHF. This chain connects TRBV9 to TRBJ2-3; 9 bases agree with TRBD1. CDR3 length: 13 amino acids. The germline gives CDR1 SGDLS, CDR2 YYNGEE.

This chain connects TRBV28 to TRBJ2-1, with D possibly matching TRBD1 (6 bases). Germline CDR1 MDHEN, CDR2 SYDVKM. V was pared by 9 bases and J by 1 base, with 19 bases between. The CDR3 length is 16 residues. CDR3 nucleotide sequence: TGTGCCAGTAGAAACCAACCGGGACATTCCTACAATGAGCAGTTCTTC. Its protein is CASRNQPGHSYNEQFF.

The V call is TRBV4-3, the J call TRBJ1-6; TRBD1 is a possible D gene (6 bases). The CDR3 contains 20 residues. Germline CDR1 reads LGHNA; CDR2 reads YSLEER. Trimming removed 2 bases from V and 4 bases from J, with 24 bases in between. CDR3 coding DNA: TGCGCCAGCAGCCAAAATAGGGGGGGATCCGCGATTGTATATAATTCACCCCTCCACTTT. This codes for CASSQNRGGSAIVYNSPLHF.

In DNA, the CDR3 is TGCAGCGTTGAAGGGGAGACTAATGAAAAACTGTTTTTT. It is translated as CSVEGETNEKLFF. This chain links TRBV29-1 with TRBJ1-4; no clear D. Trimming stripped 1 base from V and 2 bases from J, with 5 bases between. CDR1 and CDR2 (germline): SQVTM, ANQGSEA. The length of the CDR3 is 13 residues.

This chain joins TRBV11-2 and TRBJ2-4; perhaps TRBD2 as D (5 bases). V was trimmed by 0 bases and J by 8 bases, leaving 11 bases between them. Germline CDR1 and CDR2: SGHAT and FQNNGV. There are 14 residues in the CDR3. The CDR3 nucleotides read TGTGCCAGCAGCTTAGATCCTAGCCAGCACATTCAGTACTTC. Its protein is CASSLDPSQHIQYF. The complete variable domain, with remaining parts taken from reference TRBV11-2 and TRBJ2-4, reads EAGVAQSPRYKIIEKRQSVAFWCNPISGHATLYWYQQILGQGPKLLIQFQNNGVVDDSQLPKDRFSAERLKGVDSTLKIQPAKLEDSAVYLCASSLDPSQHIQYFGAGTRLSVL.